The sequence of this T cell receptor beta chain was determined in a study of shared clonotypes between healthy human individuals. Study context: The plates for each donor numbered three CD4 naive, three CD4 memory, two CD8 naive and one CD8 memory.

TCRdb keeps only in-frame clones here, not all; method: immunoSEQ multiplex PCR. The top ten hold roughly 0.45% of the sample, which has 1.5 million to 1.9 million clones, 95% to 99% seen once. Subsets obtained from CD4+ cells comprised CD45RA+ naive and CD45RA-negative memory cells. The CDR3 extends over 11 amino acids. Germline V gene data show CDR1 as DFQATT and CDR2 as SNEGSKA (reference sequence). V shed 4 bases and J shed 8 bases, with 10 bases lying between them. Findings and caveats of the study: Sharing across four donors was highest in naive CD4 (roughly 5%) and lowest in memory CD8 (roughly 0.4%).

Regarding this clone: Its antigen remains unknown.

The material sequenced was naive CD4+ T cells sorted from blood. Subset reported: CD45RA+ positively selected. The sequence was obtained from a man aged 25 to 40 in good health. This chain links TRBV20-1 with TRBJ2-3; D unresolved. Here the CDR3 reads CSAKTAITQYF. CDR3 coding DNA: TGCAGTGCTAAGACGGCCATTACGCAGTATTTT.